This T cell receptor (beta chain) was sequenced in a study of shared clonotypes between healthy human individuals. Replicate sorted-subset PCRs were loaded with 150 to 250 ng DNA, about 31,000 T cell genomes. Assay: immunoSEQ multiplex PCR; the TCRdb copy retains only in-frame clones and omits some. The sample yields about 2.2 million clones, 90% to 95% seen once. Regarding the study as a whole: In general, naive subsets displayed greater estimated richness than memory subsets did. All-four-donor shared clonotypes had higher generation probabilities than non-shared clonotypes did.

Positive CCR7 selection of CD45RO-negative cells yielded the naive CD8 cells, and terminally differentiated effector memory CD45RA+ cells were excluded. The CDR3 loop spans 14 amino acids. Trimming took 5 bases from V and 2 from J, leaving 15 bases between them. The V gene's germline CDR1 is GTSNPN and CDR2 SVGIG (reference sequence). Note on this clone: Its antigen is as yet unknown.

The J gene is TRBJ2-5, the V gene TRBV30; TRBD1 or TRBD2 may be the D gene (5 bases each). The sample taken for sequencing was naive CD8+ T cells from PBMCs. This sequence was found in a man aged 18 to 29 in good health. Some clones in this sample may be carry-over from other donors' samples. CDR3 nucleotides: TGTGCCTGGGGGTTCGTGGGGGAACAAGAGACCCAGTACTTC. Translation gives CAWGFVGEQETQYF.